This T cell receptor beta chain is drawn from a study of somatic mutations in cytotoxic T cells in rheumatoid arthritis. This clone occurred a few times. Only in-frame clones appear in the TCRdb table, and some are missing; sequencing was by immunoSEQ multiplex PCR. The sample lists more than 12,000 clones, approximately 70% occurring once. The CDR3 loop spans 14 amino acids. Germline V lookup: CDR1 SGHDT, CDR2 YYEEEE. V was shortened by 1 base and J by 7 bases, with 15 bases between the two germline ends. The material sequenced was CD8+ T cells sorted from blood. The rearrangement uses TRBV5-6 and TRBJ2-7; D possibly matches TRBD1 or TRBD2 (5 bases each). This receptor was identified in an adult with rheumatoid arthritis. As DNA, the CDR3 is TGTGCCAGCAGCTTGAGGGACCGCTGGCGAGAGCAGTACTTC. As protein: CASSLRDRWREQYF.